The 31 T cell receptor beta chains in this list originate from one sample, sequenced in a study of read filtering for tumor transcriptome and immune sequencing. This library used approximately 390 ng RNA and molecular barcoded adaptors spanning alpha/delta and beta/gamma chains. TCRdb passed the reads through MiXCR, listing each CDR3 protein once. The sample lists 75,000 to 95,000 distinct CDR3 sequences, more than 9% seen once, with about 16% in the top ten. The sample was a population of CD138-negative cells sorted from bone marrow. The receptors shown here come from a donor at least 40 years old with multiple myeloma.

Worth noting for this clonotype: This probably arose from a read error, given a far larger clone one base away. The J gene is TRBJ2-7, the V gene TRBV11-3, with 7 bases lining up with TRBD2. Germline V gene data show CDR1 as SGHNT and CDR2 as YENEEA. This CDR3 comprises 15 residues. This chain's CDR3 is CASSLVVGGPYKQYF. CDR3 bases: TGTGCCAGCAGCTTAGTGGTGGGAGGGCCCTACAAGCAGTACTTC.

This clonotype occurred many times. The chain carries TRBV29-1 and TRBJ1-1, with D perhaps matching TRBD1 (5 bases). The CDR3 length is 12 residues. Germline CDR1 reads SQVTM; CDR2 reads ANQGSEA. V was pared by 7 bases and J by 1 base, with 10 bases between. The CDR3 nucleotides read TGCAGCGCCGTCCAGGGGAACACTGAAGCTTTCTTT. Translating it yields CSAVQGNTEAFF.

This clonotype appeared many times. The chain links TRBV28 to TRBJ1-1, with 7 bases aligning to TRBD1. CDR3 length: 14 residues. Germline V gives CDR1 MDHEN, CDR2 SYDVKM. J was trimmed by 4 bases and V by 4 bases; bases with no gene match: 6. This CDR3 is CASSSTGLPTEAFF. In DNA form, the CDR3 reads TGTGCCAGCAGTTCGACAGGGCTACCCACTGAAGCTTTCTTT.

This clonotype was recorded at least ten times. The chain carries TRBV20-1 and TRBJ2-1, with a possible D match to TRBD2 (5 bases). V was trimmed by 1 base and J by 7 bases, leaving 5 bases between them. CDR1 DFQATT and CDR2 SNEGSKA come from the germline V gene (reference sequence). The CDR3 loop spans 11 amino acids. The CDR3 reads CSARVANEQFF. CDR3 in DNA: TGCAGTGCTAGAGTAGCGAATGAGCAGTTCTTC.

This clonotype was seen ten or more times. V and J are TRBV5-1 and TRBJ2-5; D is unclear. The CDR3 sequence is 15 residues long. Germline CDR1 SGHRS, CDR2 YFSETQ. V lost 4 bases, J lost 2 bases, and 15 bases lay in between. The CDR3 DNA reads as TGCGCCAGCAGCCCGGCGTTAACAGCGCAAGAGACCCAGTACTTC. This translates into CASSPALTAQETQYF.

This clonotype was recorded many times. The CDR3 region has the DNA TGTGCCTCTGCAGCGGGAGCCAACAATGAGCAGTTCTTC. This codes for CASAAGANNEQFF. The chain is built from TRBV30 and TRBJ2-1, with 8 bases fitting TRBD2. Looked up from germline, CDR1 is GTSNPN and CDR2 is SVGIG (reference sequence). The CDR3 length is 13 residues. After removal of 7 bases from V and 5 bases from J, the junction contained 7 bases not matched to a gene.

The chain uses TRBV5-4 and TRBJ2-7; 7 bases map to TRBD2. Germline V lookup: CDR1 SGHNT, CDR2 YYREEE (reference sequence). CDR3 length: 14 amino acids. With 3 bases clipped from V and 6 bases from J, the junction kept 9 bases outside the gene matches. In DNA form, the CDR3 reads TGTGCCAGCAGCTCCGGCGGGAGAATGGGCGAGCAGTACTTC. Encoded protein: CASSSGGRMGEQYF.

This clonotype was picked up many times. The chain uses TRBV28 and TRBJ1-1; D ambiguous. V was cut by 2 bases and J by 6 bases, with 10 bases left in between. Germline lookup yields CDR1 MDHEN and CDR2 SYDVKM. The length of the CDR3 is 13 residues. The CDR3 protein is CASSLGQVPEAFF. In DNA form, the CDR3 reads TGTGCCAGCAGTTTAGGGCAGGTCCCTGAAGCTTTCTTT.

This clonotype was counted ten times or more. V is TRBV14 and J is TRBJ1-1; D gene uncertain. CDR1 SGHDN and CDR2 FVKESK come from the germline V gene. The CDR3 sequence is 14 residues long. Trimming shortened V by 5 bases and J by 0 bases, and 10 bases separated the two germline ends. In nucleotides, the CDR3 is TGTGCCAGCAGCAAAAGAGGTCTGAACACTGAAGCTTTCTTT. Its translation: CASSKRGLNTEAFF.

The chain links TRBV2 to TRBJ2-7; TRBD2 aligns across 8 bases. Germline CDR1 is SNHLY and CDR2 is FYNNEI. The CDR3 is made up of 15 amino acids. Germline trimming cut 6 bases from V and 3 bases from J; bases unmatched to any gene: 10. The CDR3 DNA follows: TGTGCCAGCAGCCGGGTAGCGGGGTTCTTCTACGAGCAGTACTTC. It encodes CASSRVAGFFYEQYF.

This clonotype was detected many times. This chain uses TRBV14 with TRBJ1-1; 10 bases match TRBD1. In germline, CDR1 is SGHDN, CDR2 FVKESK. The CDR3 is 16 residues long. Germline trimming cut 2 bases from V and 6 bases from J; bases unmatched to any gene: 9. The CDR3: CASSQTDRGSRAEAFF. In nucleotides, the CDR3 is TGTGCCAGCAGCCAAACGGACAGGGGGAGTAGGGCTGAAGCTTTCTTT. Looking up the rest from reference TRBV14 and TRBJ1-1 gives the full variable domain: EAGVTQFPSHSVIEKGQTVTLRCDPISGHDNLYWYRRVMGKEIKFLLHFVKESKQDESGMPNNRFLAERTGGTYSTLKVQPAELEDSGVYFCASSQTDRGSRAEAFFGQGTRLTVV.

This clonotype was seen many times. The chain joins TRBV6-1 to TRBJ2-1; 10 bases match TRBD2. The CDR3 consists of 15 residues. Germline lookup yields CDR1 MNHNS and CDR2 SASEGT. Germline trimming cut 11 bases from V and 4 bases from J; bases unmatched to any gene: 11. The chain's CDR3 is CAGGRTSGVYNEQFF. The DNA for the CDR3 is TGTGCCGGCGGAAGAACTAGCGGGGTTTACAATGAGCAGTTCTTC.

This clonotype showed up many times. The chain recombines TRBV7-9 with TRBJ1-1; D gene ambiguous. The CDR3 sequence is 14 residues long. V lost 1 base to trimming and J lost 5 bases, with 11 bases between them. The germline gives CDR1 SEHNR, CDR2 FQNEAQ (reference sequence). The CDR3: CASSLDLGKTEAFF. DNA of the CDR3: TGTGCCAGCAGCTTAGATCTGGGGAAGACTGAAGCTTTCTTT.

This clonotype was seen many times. V usage is TRBV20-1 and J usage is TRBJ2-4; 7 bases fit TRBD2. V was pared by 2 bases and J by 0 bases, with 13 bases of the junction left unmatched. CDR1 is DFQATT, CDR2 SNEGSKA, per germline (reference sequence). The CDR3 is 18 amino acids. CDR3 residues: CSARSPGGNDVAKNIQYF. The CDR3 DNA reads as TGCAGTGCTAGATCCCCGGGGGGTAACGATGTAGCCAAAAACATTCAGTACTTC.

This clonotype has ten or more counts. The chain recombines TRBV5-1 with TRBJ1-5; D unresolved. CDR1 SGHRS and CDR2 YFSETQ come from the germline V gene. V was shortened by 2 bases and J by 5 bases, with 8 bases between the two germline ends. The CDR3 is 13 residues long. The CDR3 nucleotides are TGCGCCAGCAGCTTCGGCGGGGATCAGCCCCAGCATTTT. Translating gives CASSFGGDQPQHF.

This clonotype has just a few counts. This rearrangement joins TRBV29-1 to TRBJ1-1; D gene ambiguous. The CDR3 covers 11 residues. Germline V gene data show CDR1 as SQVTM and CDR2 as ANQGSEA. Trimming took off 5 bases at V and 12 bases at J, with 16 bases between the two ends. DNA of the CDR3: TGCAGCGTTCGGGCCGGCCGTGGTACTTTCTTT. This sequence encodes CSVRAGRGTFF. Filled out from reference TRBV29-1 and TRBJ1-1, the complete variable domain reads SAVISQKPSRDICQRGTSLTIQCQVDSQVTMMFWYRQQPGQSLTLIATANQGSEATYESGFVIDKFPISRPNLTFSTLTVSNMSPEDSSIYLCSVRAGRGTFFGQGTRLTVV.

Ten or more counts support this clonotype. The chain is built from TRBV10-3 and TRBJ2-1; D gene unclear. V shed 8 bases and J shed 2 bases, with 4 bases lying between them. Germline assignment: CDR1 ENHRY and CDR2 SYGVKD. This CDR3 has 11 residues. In DNA, the CDR3 is TGTGCCATCGGGGCCTACAATGAGCAGTTCTTC. It encodes CAIGAYNEQFF.

On this clonotype itself: It may be a read error: a sequence one base away is much more abundant. CDR3 amino acids: CASSLRARRSGTQYF. CDR3 coding DNA: TGTGCCAGCAGCTTACGAGCAAGGAGATCAGGGACCCAGTACTTC. The chain carries TRBV13 and TRBJ2-5; D gene unclear. There are 15 residues in the CDR3. V shed 2 bases and J shed 7 bases, with 17 bases lying between them. Germline values: CDR1 PRHDT, CDR2 FYEKMQ (reference sequence).

Concerning this clonotype itself: Germline is not matched at one junction end, which may reflect a read error. The chain is built from TRBV7-7 and TRBJ2-7; perhaps TRBD1 as D (6 bases). The length of the CDR3 is 17 residues. Per germline, CDR1 SSHAT and CDR2 FNYEAQ (reference sequence). For the CDR3, the DNA is TGTGCTAGCAGCTTGGTAGAGAGCCGGCCAGGGGCCGACGAGCAGTACTTC. It translates to CASSLVESRPGADEQYF.

This chain connects TRBV20-1 to TRBJ2-4; no firm D call. V shed 1 base and J shed 7 bases, with 8 bases lying between them. CDR1 and CDR2 (germline): DFQATT, SNEGSKA (reference sequence). The CDR3 sequence is 12 residues long. The CDR3 coding sequence is TGCAGTGCTAGAGTAGGGCAGAACATTCAGTACTTC. Translation: CSARVGQNIQYF.

This clonotype has at least ten counts. The chain carries TRBV5-1 and TRBJ2-3; the match to TRBD2 covers 13 bases. V trimming: 1 base; J trimming: 3 bases; junction bases outside the gene matches: 11. Germline V lookup: CDR1 SGHRS, CDR2 YFSETQ. This CDR3 is 19 amino acids long. The CDR3 nucleotides are TGCGCCAGCAGCTTGTTGGGGACTAGCGGGACCACGGGGACAGATACGCAGTATTTT. Residues: CASSLLGTSGTTGTDTQYF.

A few counts support this clonotype. The rearrangement joins TRBV11-3 to TRBJ2-1; unclear D gene. CDR1 and CDR2 (germline): SGHNT, YENEEA. CDR3 length equals 14 residues. V was cut by 5 bases and J by 0 bases, with 8 bases left in between. CDR3 DNA sequence: TGTGCCAGCAGCGCCTATACCTCCTACAATGAGCAGTTCTTC. Amino acids: CASSAYTSYNEQFF.

The chain is built from TRBV10-1 and TRBJ2-1, with 12 bases lining up with TRBD1. Per germline, CDR1 WNHNN and CDR2 SYGVQD (reference sequence). J lost 6 bases, V lost 2 bases, and 2 bases had no gene match. This CDR3 contains 15 residues. CDR3 coding DNA: TGCGCCAGCAGTGAGGGGACAGGGGGCTTCAATGAGCAGTTCTTC. Its protein is CASSEGTGGFNEQFF.

This clonotype was counted between two and nine times. The rearrangement joins TRBV2 to TRBJ2-2; a possible D gene is TRBD1 (5 bases). Germline CDR1 SNHLY, CDR2 FYNNEI. The V end was cut by 4 bases, the J end by 0 bases, with 9 bases between. The CDR3 extends over 15 amino acids. This CDR3 is CASSVFRANTGELFF. In nucleotides, the CDR3 is TGTGCCAGCAGTGTATTCAGGGCGAACACCGGGGAGCTGTTTTTT.

As regards this clonotype: A far bigger clonotype differs at one base, so this is likely a read error. V gene TRBV7-9 combines with J gene TRBJ2-1; D is perhaps TRBD2 (6 bases). CDR3 length: 15 residues. CDR1 is SEHNR and CDR2 is FQNEAQ in the germline V gene (reference sequence). The V end was cut by 5 bases, the J end by 9 bases, with 20 bases between. For the CDR3, the DNA is TGTGCCAGCAGCCTCCGGGGGTCCCTCGGCGGTGAGCAGTTCTTC. Translation gives CASSLRGSLGGEQFF.

The chain recombines TRBV18 with TRBJ2-7, with 10 positions matching TRBD2. Germline assignment: CDR1 KGHSH and CDR2 LQKENI. This CDR3 comprises 18 residues. Trimming at V came to 1 base and at J to 4 bases, leaving 13 bases not matched to a gene. The CDR3 loop is CASSPQLAGVGGSYEQYF. The DNA of the CDR3 is TGTGCCAGCTCACCACAGCTAGCGGGAGTAGGAGGTTCTTACGAGCAGTACTTC. Complete variable domain (other parts from reference TRBV18 and TRBJ2-7): NAGVMQNPRHLVRRRGQEARLRCSPMKGHSHVYWYRQLPEEGLKFMVYLQKENIIDESGMPKERFSAEFPKEGPSILRIQQVVRGDSAAYFCASSPQLAGVGGSYEQYFGPGTRLTVT.

The table lists this clonotype with many counts. The chain links TRBV24-1 to TRBJ2-5, with 7 bases identical to TRBD1. The CDR3 spans 13 residues. Per germline, CDR1 KGHDR and CDR2 SFDVKD. Unmatched junction bases numbered 3, after V lost 3 bases and J lost 6 bases. CDR3 coding DNA: TGTGCCACCAGTGATGGGACAGTTCAGACCCAGTACTTC. It specifies CATSDGTVQTQYF.

This clonotype was counted ten times or more. The chain combines TRBV29-1 with TRBJ1-3; 11 nucleotides align to TRBD1. Germline-derived CDR1 and CDR2 are SQVTM and ANQGSEA. Trimming cost V 4 bases and J 4 bases; bases outside gene matches: 0. The CDR3 has 13 residues. CDR3 residues: CSVGTGGGNTIYF. The DNA for the CDR3 is TGCAGCGTTGGGACAGGGGGCGGAAACACCATATATTTT. The full variable domain, completed using reference TRBV29-1 and TRBJ1-3, is SAVISQKPSRDICQRGTSLTIQCQVDSQVTMMFWYRQQPGQSLTLIATANQGSEATYESGFVIDKFPISRPNLTFSTLTVSNMSPEDSSIYLCSVGTGGGNTIYFGEGSWLTVV.

The sample holds many counts of this clonotype. This sequence joins TRBV20-1 and TRBJ2-7; possibly TRBD1 for D (7 bases). Trimming removed 6 bases from V and 6 bases from J, with 24 bases in between. CDR3 length: 15 residues. Germline CDR1 is DFQATT and CDR2 is SNEGSKA (reference sequence). The CDR3 bases are TGCAGTGCCCCCCCGACAGGGAGGCCGATGGGCGAGCAGTACTTC. The encoded protein is CSAPPTGRPMGEQYF.

This rearrangement joins TRBV7-9 to TRBJ2-1; 12 bases are a match to TRBD1. This CDR3 spans 15 amino acids. Germline assignment: CDR1 SEHNR and CDR2 FQNEAQ (reference sequence). The V segment lost 4 bases and the J segment 7 bases; nucleotides outside the gene matches: 5. The DNA of the CDR3 is TGTGCCAGCAGCTCCGGGACAGGGGGCCGGAATGAGCAGTTCTTC. Translation gives CASSSGTGGRNEQFF. Complete variable domain (other parts from reference TRBV7-9 and TRBJ2-1): DTGVSQNPRHKITKRGQNVTFRCDPISEHNRLYWYRQTLGQGPEFLTYFQNEAQLEKSRLLSDRFSAERPKGSFSTLEIQRTEQGDSAMYLCASSSGTGGRNEQFFGPGTRLTVL.

Points on this clonotype: This may be a read error, as it is one base from a much larger clone. The chain joins TRBV21-1 to TRBJ2-4; the table assigns TRBD1, which was not confirmed against the DNA. TRBV21-1 is given as a pseudogene. The CDR3 loop spans 16 amino acids. CDR3 sequence (DNA): TGTGCCAGCATTACATACAGGGGGTCGGGCAAAAACATTCAGTACTTC. Translation: CASITYRGSGKNIQYF.